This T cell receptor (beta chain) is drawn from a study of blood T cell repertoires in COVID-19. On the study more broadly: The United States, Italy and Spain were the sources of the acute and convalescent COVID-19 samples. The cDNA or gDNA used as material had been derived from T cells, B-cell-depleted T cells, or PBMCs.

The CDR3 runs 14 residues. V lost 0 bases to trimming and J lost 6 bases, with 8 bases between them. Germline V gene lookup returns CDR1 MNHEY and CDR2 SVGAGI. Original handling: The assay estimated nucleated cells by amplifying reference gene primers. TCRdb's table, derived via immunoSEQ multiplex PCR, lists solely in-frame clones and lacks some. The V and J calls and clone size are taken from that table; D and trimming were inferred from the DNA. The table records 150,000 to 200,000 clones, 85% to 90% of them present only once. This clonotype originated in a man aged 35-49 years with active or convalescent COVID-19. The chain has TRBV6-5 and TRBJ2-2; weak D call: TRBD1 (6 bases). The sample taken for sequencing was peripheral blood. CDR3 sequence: CASSYSWGPGELFF. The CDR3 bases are TGTGCCAGCAGTTACTCTTGGGGGCCCGGGGAGCTGTTTTTT.